Listed below are T cell receptor beta chains from one sample, sequenced in a study of shared clonotypes between healthy human individuals. Assay: immunoSEQ multiplex PCR; the TCRdb copy retains only in-frame clones and omits some. The table records about 710,000 clones, 72% of them present only once. The sequenced sample was memory CD4+ T cells sorted from blood. Source of these receptors: a woman in her 30s in good health. The CDR3 runs from the conserved cysteine through the conserved F or W. A D gene is named only where the DNA matches it firmly. Size is omitted from some rows. Given values are once, few, many or a class for expanded clones.

d_gene	j_gene	v_gene	abundance	CDR3nt	CDR3aa
TRBD1	TRBJ1-1	TRBV29-1	few	TGCAGCGCCGGGACAGGGGGAGCTTTCTTT	CSAGTGGAFF
TRBD2	TRBJ2-7	TRBV6-5	.	TGTGCCAGCAGTACTCCGGGACTAGCAAACGAGCAGTACTTC	CASSTPGLANEQYF
.	TRBJ2-3	TRBV19	.	TGTGCCAGTAGTCCACAGGGCAGCACAGATACGCAGTATTTT	CASSPQGSTDTQYF
.	TRBJ2-7	TRBV7-2	.	TGTGCCAGCAGCTTTGGTGGACTATCTGCCGAGCAGTACTTC	CASSFGGLSAEQYF
.	TRBJ2-2	TRBV5-1	few	TGCGCCAGCAGAATGGACAGGAACACCGGGGAGCTGTTTTTT	CASRMDRNTGELFF
.	TRBJ1-1	TRBV28	.	TGTGCCAGCAGCCCACGAAGGACGGTGAACACTGAAGCTTTCTTT	CASSPRRTVNTEAFF
TRBD1	TRBJ2-3	TRBV19	many	TGTGCCAGTAGTATAGGGACAGGAGCCACAGATACGCAGTATTTT	CASSIGTGATDTQYF
.	TRBJ2-2	TRBV28	.	TGTGCCAGCAGTTTATACGGGACTAACACCGGGGAGCTGTTTTTT	CASSLYGTNTGELFF
.	TRBJ2-4	TRBV28	.	TGTGCCAGCAGTTCCCCCCGGGAGCTAGCCAAAAACATTCAGTACTTC	CASSSPRELAKNIQYF
.	TRBJ1-2	TRBV28	.	TGTGCCAGCAGTTCCGGAGACCCAATCGGGGTTGGAGGCTACACCTTC	CASSSGDPIGVGGYTF
TRBD2	TRBJ2-1	TRBV7-3	few	TGTGCCAGCAGCTTAACGTGGACCCTTATTATAGCGGGAGGGTACAATGAGCAGTTCTTC	CASSLTWTLIIAGGYNEQFF
TRBD1	TRBJ2-7	TRBV5-4	.	TGTGCCAGCAGTCGTCGGACAGGGGGGTGGTACGAGCAGTACTTC	CASSRRTGGWYEQYF
.	TRBJ1-4	TRBV7-2	.	TGTGCCAGCAGCTTTGGGGGGGGCAAACAAAAACTGTTTTTT	CASSFGGGKQKLFF
TRBD2	TRBJ2-3	TRBV5-1	.	TGCGCCAGCAGCTCGGGACTAGCGGGAGATACAGATACGCAGTATTTT	CASSSGLAGDTDTQYF